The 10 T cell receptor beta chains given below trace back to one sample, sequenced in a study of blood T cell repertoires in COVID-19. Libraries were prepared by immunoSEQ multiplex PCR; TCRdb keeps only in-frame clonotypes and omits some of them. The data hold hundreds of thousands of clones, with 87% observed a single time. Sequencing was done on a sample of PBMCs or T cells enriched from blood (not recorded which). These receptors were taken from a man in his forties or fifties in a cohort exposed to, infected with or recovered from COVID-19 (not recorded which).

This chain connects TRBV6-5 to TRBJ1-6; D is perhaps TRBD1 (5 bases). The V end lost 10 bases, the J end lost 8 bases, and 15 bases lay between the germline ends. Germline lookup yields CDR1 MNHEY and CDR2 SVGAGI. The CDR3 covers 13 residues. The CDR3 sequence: CATKEGPDSPLHF. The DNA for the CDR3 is TGTGCCACCAAGGAGGGACCTGATTCACCCCTCCACTTT.

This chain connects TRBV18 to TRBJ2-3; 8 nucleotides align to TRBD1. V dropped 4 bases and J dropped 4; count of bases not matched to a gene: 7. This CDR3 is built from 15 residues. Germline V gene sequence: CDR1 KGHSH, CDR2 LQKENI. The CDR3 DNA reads TGTGCCAGCTCACTCCAGACAGGGGCAGCAGATACGCAGTATTTT. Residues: CASSLQTGAADTQYF.

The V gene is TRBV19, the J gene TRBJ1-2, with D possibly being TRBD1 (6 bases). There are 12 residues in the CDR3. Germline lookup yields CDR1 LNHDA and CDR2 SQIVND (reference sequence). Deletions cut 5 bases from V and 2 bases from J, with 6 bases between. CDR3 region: CASSDRNYGYTF. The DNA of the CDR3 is TGTGCCAGTAGTGACAGGAACTATGGCTACACCTTC. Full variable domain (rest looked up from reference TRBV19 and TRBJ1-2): DGGITQSPKYLFRKEGQNVTLSCEQNLNHDAMYWYRQDPGQGLRLIYYSQIVNDFQKGDIAEGYSVSREKKESFPLTVTSAQKNPTAFYLCASSDRNYGYTFGSGTRLTVV.

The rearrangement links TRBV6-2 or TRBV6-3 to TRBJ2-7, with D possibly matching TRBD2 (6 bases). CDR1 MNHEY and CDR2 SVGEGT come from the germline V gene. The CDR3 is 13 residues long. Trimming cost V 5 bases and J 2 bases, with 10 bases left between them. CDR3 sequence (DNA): TGTGCCAGCAGTCGGAGGGAACCCTACGAGCAGTACTTC. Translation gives CASSRREPYEQYF.

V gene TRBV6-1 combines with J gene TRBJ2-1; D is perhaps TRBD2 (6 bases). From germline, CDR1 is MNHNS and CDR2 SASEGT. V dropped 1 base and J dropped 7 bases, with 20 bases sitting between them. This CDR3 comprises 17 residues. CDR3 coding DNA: TGTGCCAGCAGTGAAGAGGGACGGCAGCGCGCGGGGAATGAGCAGTTCTTC. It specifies CASSEEGRQRAGNEQFF.

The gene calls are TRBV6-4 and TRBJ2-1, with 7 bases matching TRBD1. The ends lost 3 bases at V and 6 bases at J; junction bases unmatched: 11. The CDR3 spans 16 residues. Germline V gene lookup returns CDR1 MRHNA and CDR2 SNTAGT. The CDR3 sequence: CASSENEGAQLNEQFF. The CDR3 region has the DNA TGTGCCAGCAGTGAAAACGAGGGGGCGCAGCTCAATGAGCAGTTCTTC.

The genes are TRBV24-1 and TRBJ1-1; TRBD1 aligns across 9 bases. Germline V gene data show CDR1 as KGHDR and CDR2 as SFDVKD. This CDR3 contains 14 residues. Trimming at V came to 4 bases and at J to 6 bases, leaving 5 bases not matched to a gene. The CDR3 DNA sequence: TGTGCCACCAGTGACCGCCGACAGGGGGCTGAAGCTTTCTTT. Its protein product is CATSDRRQGAEAFF.

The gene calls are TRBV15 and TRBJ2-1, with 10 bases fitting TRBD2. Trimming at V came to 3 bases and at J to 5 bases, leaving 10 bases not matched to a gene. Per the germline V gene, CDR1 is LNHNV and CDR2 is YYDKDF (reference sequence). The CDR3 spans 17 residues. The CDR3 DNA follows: TGTGCCACCAGCAGGGGATCGAGCGGGAGGGCCGACAATGAGCAGTTCTTC. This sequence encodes CATSRGSSGRADNEQFF.

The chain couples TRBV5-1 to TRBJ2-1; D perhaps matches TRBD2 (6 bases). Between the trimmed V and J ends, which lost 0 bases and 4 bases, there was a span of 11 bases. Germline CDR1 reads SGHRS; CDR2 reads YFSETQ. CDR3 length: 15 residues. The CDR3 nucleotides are TGCGCCAGCAGCTTGGACGGAGGGCTTTACAATGAGCAGTTCTTC. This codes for CASSLDGGLYNEQFF. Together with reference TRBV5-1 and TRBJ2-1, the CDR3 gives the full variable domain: KAGVTQTPRYLIKTRGQQVTLSCSPISGHRSVSWYQQTPGQGLQFLFEYFSETQRNKGNFPGRFSGRQFSNSRSEMNVSTLELGDSALYLCASSLDGGLYNEQFFGPGTRLTVL.

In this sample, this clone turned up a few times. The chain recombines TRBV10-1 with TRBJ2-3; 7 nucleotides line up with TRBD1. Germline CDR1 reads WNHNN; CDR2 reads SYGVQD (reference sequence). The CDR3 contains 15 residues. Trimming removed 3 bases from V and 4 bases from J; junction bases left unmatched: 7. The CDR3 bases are TGCGCCAGCAGTGACCAAACCACAGGGGCAGATACGCAGTATTTT. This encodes CASSDQTTGADTQYF.